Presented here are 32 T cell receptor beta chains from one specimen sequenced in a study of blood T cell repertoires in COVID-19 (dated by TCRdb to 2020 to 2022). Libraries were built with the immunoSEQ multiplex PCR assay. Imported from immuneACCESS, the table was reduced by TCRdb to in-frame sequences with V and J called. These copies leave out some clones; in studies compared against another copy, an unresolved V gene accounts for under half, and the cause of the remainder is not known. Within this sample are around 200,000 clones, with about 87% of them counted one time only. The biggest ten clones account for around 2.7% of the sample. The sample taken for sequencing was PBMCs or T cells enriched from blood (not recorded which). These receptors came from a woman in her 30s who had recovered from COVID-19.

The CDR3 region has the DNA TGTGCCAGCAGCTTAGGAGATAACAGGCGCGATAGCAATCAGCCCCAGCATTTT. Residues: CASSLGDNRRDSNQPQHF. The J gene is TRBJ1-5, the V gene TRBV7-9; perhaps TRBD1 as D (5 bases). V shed 1 base and J shed 0 bases, with 16 bases lying between them. The V gene's germline CDR1 is SEHNR and CDR2 FQNEAQ (reference sequence). CDR3 size: 18 residues.

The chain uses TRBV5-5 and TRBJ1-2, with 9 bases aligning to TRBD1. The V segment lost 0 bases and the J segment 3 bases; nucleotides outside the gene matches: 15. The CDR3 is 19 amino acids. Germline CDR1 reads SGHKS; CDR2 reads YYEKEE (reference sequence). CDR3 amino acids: CASSLALLGQGAGDYGYTF. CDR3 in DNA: TGTGCCAGCAGCTTGGCACTCTTGGGACAGGGTGCAGGGGACTATGGCTACACCTTC.

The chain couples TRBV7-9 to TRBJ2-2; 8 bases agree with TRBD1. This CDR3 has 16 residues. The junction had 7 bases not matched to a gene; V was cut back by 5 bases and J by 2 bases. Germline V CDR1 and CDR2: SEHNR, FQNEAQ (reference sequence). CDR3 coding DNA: TGTGCCAGCAGCCCGCAGGGGGCAGGCAACACCGGGGAGCTGTTTTTT. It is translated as CASSPQGAGNTGELFF. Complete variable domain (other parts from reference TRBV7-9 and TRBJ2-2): DTGVSQNPRHKITKRGQNVTFRCDPISEHNRLYWYRQTLGQGPEFLTYFQNEAQLEKSRLLSDRFSAERPKGSFSTLEIQRTEQGDSAMYLCASSPQGAGNTGELFFGEGSRLTVL.

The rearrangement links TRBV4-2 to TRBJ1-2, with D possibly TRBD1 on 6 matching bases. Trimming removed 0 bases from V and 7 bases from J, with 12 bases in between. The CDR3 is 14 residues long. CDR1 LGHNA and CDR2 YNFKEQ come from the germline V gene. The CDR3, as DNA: TGTGCCAGCAGCCAAGATAAGGGGGACGGTGGCTACACCTTC. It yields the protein CASSQDKGDGGYTF.

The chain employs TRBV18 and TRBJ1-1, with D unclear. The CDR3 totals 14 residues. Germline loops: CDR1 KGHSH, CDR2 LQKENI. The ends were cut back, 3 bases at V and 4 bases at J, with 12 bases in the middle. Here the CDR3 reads CASSPREGGTEAFF. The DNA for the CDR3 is TGTGCCAGCTCACCCCGCGAAGGCGGCACTGAAGCTTTCTTT.

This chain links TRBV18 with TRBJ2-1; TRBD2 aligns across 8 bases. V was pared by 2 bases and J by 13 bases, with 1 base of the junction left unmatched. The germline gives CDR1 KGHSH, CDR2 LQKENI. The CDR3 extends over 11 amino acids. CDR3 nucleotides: TGTGCCAGCTCACCAGCGGGAGGTCAGTTCTTC. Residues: CASSPAGGQFF. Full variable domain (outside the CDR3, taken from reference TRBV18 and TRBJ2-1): NAGVMQNPRHLVRRRGQEARLRCSPMKGHSHVYWYRQLPEEGLKFMVYLQKENIIDESGMPKERFSAEFPKEGPSILRIQQVVRGDSAAYFCASSPAGGQFFGPGTRLTVL.

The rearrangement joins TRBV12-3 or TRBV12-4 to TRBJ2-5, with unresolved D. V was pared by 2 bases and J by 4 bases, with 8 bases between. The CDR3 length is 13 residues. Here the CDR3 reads CASSLLVGETQYF. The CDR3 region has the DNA TGTGCCAGCAGTTTATTAGTTGGAGAGACCCAGTACTTC.

CDR3 nucleotides: TGTGCCAGCAGCCCACCGGACCGGGAGGAAAAACTGTTTTTT. It is translated as CASSPPDREEKLFF. The chain joins TRBV9 to TRBJ1-4; no clear D gene. Trimming took 4 bases from V and 8 from J, leaving 15 bases between them. Germline V lookup: CDR1 SGDLS, CDR2 YYNGEE. The CDR3 contains 14 residues.

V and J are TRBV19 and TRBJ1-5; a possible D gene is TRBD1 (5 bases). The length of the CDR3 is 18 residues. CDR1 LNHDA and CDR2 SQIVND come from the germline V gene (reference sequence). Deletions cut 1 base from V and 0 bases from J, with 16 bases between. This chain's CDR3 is CASSIGIEGDNSNQPQHF. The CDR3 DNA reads TGTGCCAGTAGTATAGGCATTGAAGGGGATAATAGCAATCAGCCCCAGCATTTT.

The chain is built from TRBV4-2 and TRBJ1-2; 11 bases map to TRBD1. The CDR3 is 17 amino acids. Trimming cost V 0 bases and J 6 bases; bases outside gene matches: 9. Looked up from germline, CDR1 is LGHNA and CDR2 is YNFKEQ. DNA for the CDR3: TGTGCCAGCAGCCAAGAAATGGACAGGGGGCTTGCTAATGGCTACACCTTC. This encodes CASSQEMDRGLANGYTF.

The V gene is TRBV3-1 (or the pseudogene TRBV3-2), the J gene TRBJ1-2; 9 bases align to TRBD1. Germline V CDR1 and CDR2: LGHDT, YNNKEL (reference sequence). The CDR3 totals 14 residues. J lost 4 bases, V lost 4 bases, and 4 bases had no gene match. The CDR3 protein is CASSRRDRAYGYTF. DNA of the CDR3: TGTGCCAGCAGCCGCCGGGACAGGGCCTATGGCTACACCTTC.

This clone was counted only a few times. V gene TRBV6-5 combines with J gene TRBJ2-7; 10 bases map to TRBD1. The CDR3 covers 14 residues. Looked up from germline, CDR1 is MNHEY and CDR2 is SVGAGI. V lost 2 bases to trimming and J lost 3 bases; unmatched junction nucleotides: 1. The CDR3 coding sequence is TGTGCCAGCAGTTACGGGGACAGGGGCTACGAGCAGTACTTC. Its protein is CASSYGDRGYEQYF.

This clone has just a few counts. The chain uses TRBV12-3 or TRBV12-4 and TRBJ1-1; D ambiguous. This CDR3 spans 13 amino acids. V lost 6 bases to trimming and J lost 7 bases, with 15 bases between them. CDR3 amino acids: CASREGYEGEAFF. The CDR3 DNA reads TGTGCCAGCAGGGAAGGGTATGAGGGTGAAGCTTTCTTT.

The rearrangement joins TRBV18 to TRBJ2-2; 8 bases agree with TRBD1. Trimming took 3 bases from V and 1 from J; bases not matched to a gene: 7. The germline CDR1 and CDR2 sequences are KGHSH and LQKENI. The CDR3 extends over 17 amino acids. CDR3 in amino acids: CASSPVQGAQNTGELFF. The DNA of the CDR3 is TGTGCCAGCTCACCGGTCCAGGGGGCGCAGAACACCGGGGAGCTGTTTTTT. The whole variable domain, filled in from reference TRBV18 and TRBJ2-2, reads NAGVMQNPRHLVRRRGQEARLRCSPMKGHSHVYWYRQLPEEGLKFMVYLQKENIIDESGMPKERFSAEFPKEGPSILRIQQVVRGDSAAYFCASSPVQGAQNTGELFFGEGSRLTVL.

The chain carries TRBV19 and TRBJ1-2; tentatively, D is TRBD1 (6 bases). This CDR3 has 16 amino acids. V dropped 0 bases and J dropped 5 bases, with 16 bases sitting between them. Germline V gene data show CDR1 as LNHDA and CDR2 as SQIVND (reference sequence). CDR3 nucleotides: TGTGCCAGTAGTATAGATCCCGGGACATTCCTTTATGGCTACACCTTC. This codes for CASSIDPGTFLYGYTF. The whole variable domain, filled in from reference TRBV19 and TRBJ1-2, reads DGGITQSPKYLFRKEGQNVTLSCEQNLNHDAMYWYRQDPGQGLRLIYYSQIVNDFQKGDIAEGYSVSREKKESFPLTVTSAQKNPTAFYLCASSIDPGTFLYGYTFGSGTRLTVV.

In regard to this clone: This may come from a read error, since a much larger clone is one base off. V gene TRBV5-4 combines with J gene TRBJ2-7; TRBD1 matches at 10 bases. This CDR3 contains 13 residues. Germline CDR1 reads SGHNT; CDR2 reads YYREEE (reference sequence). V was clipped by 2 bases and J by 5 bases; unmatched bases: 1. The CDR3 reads CASSFDRGHEQYF. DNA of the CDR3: TGTGCCAGCAGCTTTGACAGGGGGCACGAGCAGTACTTC.

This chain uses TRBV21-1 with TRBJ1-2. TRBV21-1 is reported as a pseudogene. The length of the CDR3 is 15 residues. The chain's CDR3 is CASSKDNPGVYGYTF. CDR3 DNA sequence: TGTGCCAGCAGCAAAGATAATCCTGGAGTTTATGGCTACACCTTC.

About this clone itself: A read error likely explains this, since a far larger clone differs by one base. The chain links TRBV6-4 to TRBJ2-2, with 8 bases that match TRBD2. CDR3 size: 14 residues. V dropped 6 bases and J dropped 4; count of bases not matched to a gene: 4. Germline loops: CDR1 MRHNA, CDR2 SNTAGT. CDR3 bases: TGTGCCAGCAGATTGACTAGCGCCACCGGGGAGCTGTTTTTT. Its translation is CASRLTSATGELFF.

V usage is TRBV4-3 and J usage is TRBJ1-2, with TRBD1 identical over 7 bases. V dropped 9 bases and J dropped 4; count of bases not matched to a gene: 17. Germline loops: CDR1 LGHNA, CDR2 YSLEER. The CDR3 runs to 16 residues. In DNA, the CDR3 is TGCGCCAGTAGAACCCTAGGGGACAGCAAAACCTATGGCTACACCTTC. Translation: CASRTLGDSKTYGYTF.

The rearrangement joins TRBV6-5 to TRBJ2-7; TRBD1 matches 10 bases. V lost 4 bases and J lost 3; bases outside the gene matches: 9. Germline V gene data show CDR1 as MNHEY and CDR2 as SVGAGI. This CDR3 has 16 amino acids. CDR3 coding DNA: TGTGCCAGCAGTTGCCCGGGACAGGGGACAAACTACGAGCAGTACTTC. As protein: CASSCPGQGTNYEQYF.

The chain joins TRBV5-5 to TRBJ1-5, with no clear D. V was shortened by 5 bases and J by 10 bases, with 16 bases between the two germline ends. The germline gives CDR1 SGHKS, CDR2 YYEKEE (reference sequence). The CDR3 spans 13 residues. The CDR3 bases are TGTGCCAGCAGTCCACAACCCCATATTCCCCAGCATTTT. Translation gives CASSPQPHIPQHF.

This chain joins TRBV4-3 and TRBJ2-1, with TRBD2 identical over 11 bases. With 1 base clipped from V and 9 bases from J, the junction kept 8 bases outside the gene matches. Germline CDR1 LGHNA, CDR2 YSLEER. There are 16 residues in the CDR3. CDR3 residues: CASSQGQTSGVSEQFF. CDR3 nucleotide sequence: TGCGCCAGCAGCCAAGGGCAGACTAGCGGGGTGAGTGAGCAGTTCTTC.

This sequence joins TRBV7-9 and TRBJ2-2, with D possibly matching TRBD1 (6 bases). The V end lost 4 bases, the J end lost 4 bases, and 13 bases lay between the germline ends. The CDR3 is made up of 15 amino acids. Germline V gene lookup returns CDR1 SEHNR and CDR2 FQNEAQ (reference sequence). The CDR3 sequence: CASSSALTGTGELFF. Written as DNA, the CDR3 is TGTGCCAGCAGCTCAGCCCTGACAGGCACCGGGGAGCTGTTTTTT.

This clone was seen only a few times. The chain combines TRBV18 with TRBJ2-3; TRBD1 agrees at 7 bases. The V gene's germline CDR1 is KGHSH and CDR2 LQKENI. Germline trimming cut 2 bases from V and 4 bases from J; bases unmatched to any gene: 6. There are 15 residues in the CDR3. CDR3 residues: CASSPLGQSADTQYF. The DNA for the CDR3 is TGTGCCAGCTCACCATTGGGACAGTCCGCAGATACGCAGTATTTT.

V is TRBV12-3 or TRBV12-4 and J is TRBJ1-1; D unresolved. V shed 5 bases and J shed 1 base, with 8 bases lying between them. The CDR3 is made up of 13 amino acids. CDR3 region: CASSPTENTEAFF. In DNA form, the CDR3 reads TGTGCCAGCAGTCCTACAGAGAACACTGAAGCTTTCTTT.

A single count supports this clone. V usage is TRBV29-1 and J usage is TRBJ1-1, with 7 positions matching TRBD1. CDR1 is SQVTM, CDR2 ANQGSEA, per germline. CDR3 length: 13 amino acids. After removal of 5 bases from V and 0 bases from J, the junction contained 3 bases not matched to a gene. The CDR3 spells CSVYRGMNTEAFF. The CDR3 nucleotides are TGCAGCGTTTACAGGGGCATGAACACTGAAGCTTTCTTT.

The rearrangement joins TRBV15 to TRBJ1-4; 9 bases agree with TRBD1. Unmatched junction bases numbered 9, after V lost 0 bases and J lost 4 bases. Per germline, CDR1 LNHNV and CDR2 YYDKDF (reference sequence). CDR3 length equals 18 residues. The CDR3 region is CATSRDRLGGQGNEKLFF. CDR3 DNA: TGTGCCACCAGCAGAGATCGATTGGGGGGACAGGGTAATGAAAAACTGTTTTTT.

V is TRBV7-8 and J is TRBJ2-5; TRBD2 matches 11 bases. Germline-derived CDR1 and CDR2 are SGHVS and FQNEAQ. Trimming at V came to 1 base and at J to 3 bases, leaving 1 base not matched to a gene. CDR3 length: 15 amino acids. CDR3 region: CASSLELAGEETQYF. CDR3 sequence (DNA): TGTGCCAGCAGCTTAGAACTAGCGGGGGAAGAGACCCAGTACTTC.

CDR3: CASTAGGSGNTIYF. The CDR3 DNA reads as TGTGCCAGCACCGCAGGGGGCTCTGGAAACACCATATATTTT. The chain is built from TRBV6-5 and TRBJ1-3; 7 bases align to TRBD1. The CDR3 has 14 amino acids. The J segment lost 0 bases and the V segment lost 7 bases, leaving 3 bases of the junction unmatched. CDR1 and CDR2 (germline): MNHEY, SVGAGI.

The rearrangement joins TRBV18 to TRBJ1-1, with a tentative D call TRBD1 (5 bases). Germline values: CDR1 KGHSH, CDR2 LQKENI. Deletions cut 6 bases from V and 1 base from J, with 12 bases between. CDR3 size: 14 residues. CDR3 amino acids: CASSQQGENTEAFF. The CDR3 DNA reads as TGTGCCAGCTCTCAGCAGGGCGAGAACACTGAAGCTTTCTTT.

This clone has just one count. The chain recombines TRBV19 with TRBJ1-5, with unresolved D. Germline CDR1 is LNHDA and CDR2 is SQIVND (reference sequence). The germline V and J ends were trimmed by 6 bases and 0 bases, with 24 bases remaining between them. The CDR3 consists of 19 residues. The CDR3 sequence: CASRPSTGTGGYSNQPQHF. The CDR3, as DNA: TGTGCCAGTAGACCTTCCACGGGCACGGGAGGTTATAGCAATCAGCCCCAGCATTTT.

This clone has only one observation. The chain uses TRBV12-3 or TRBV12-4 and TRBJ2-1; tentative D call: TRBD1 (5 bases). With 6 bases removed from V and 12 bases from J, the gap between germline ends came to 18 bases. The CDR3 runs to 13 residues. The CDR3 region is CASRHPSNQGQFF. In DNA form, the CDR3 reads TGTGCCAGCAGGCACCCCTCGAATCAGGGGCAGTTCTTC.